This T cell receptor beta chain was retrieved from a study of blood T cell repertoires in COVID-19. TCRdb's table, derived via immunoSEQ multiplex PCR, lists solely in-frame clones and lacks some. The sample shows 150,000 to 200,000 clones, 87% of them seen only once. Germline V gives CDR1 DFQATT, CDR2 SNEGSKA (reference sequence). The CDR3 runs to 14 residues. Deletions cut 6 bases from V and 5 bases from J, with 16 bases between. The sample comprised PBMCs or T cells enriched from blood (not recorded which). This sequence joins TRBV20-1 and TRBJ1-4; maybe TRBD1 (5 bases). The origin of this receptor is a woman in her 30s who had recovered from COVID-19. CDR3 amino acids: CSASSAGENEKLFF. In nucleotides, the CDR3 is TGCAGTGCCAGTAGCGCGGGGGAGAATGAAAAACTGTTTTTT.